The 4 T cell receptor beta chains below were found in one sample sequenced in a study of beta chain features in type 1 diabetes. Sequencing targeted expressed TCRB transcripts, as all isolated RNA had been reverse transcribed. Clones were read by immunoSEQ multiplex PCR, and TCRdb kept only the in-frame ones, dropping some. Of 400,000 to 600,000 clones in the sample, 25% to 35% were seen once. Material: naive CD4+ T cells from blood. Receptors originate from a man between 18 and 29 years old in good health.

The rearrangement uses TRBV10-3 and TRBJ2-3; D uncertain. The V gene lost 4 bases and the J gene lost 3 bases, with 14 bases spanning the gap. The CDR3 runs to 15 residues. Germline V CDR1 and CDR2: ENHRY, SYGVKD. DNA for the CDR3: TGTGCCATCAGTGGCCTCCCCGTCGGGACAGATACGCAGTATTTT. It specifies CAISGLPVGTDTQYF.

Comments on this clone: The sample holds other DNA sequences that translate to the same CDR3. The chain recombines TRBV5-4 with TRBJ2-1; 11 nucleotides agree with TRBD2. After removal of 3 bases from V and 3 bases from J, the junction contained 2 bases not matched to a gene. Germline CDR1 and CDR2: SGHNT and YYREEE (reference sequence). The CDR3 length is 15 residues. In DNA, the CDR3 is TGTGCCAGCAGCTCCGGGACTAGCGGCTACAATGAGCAGTTCTTC. Residues: CASSSGTSGYNEQFF.

This clone was seen more than once but under ten times. This chain links TRBV7-2 with TRBJ2-1, with D possibly matching TRBD2 (5 bases). The germline CDR1 and CDR2 sequences are SGHTA and FQGNSA. Trimming took off 2 bases at V and 2 bases at J, with 10 bases between the two ends. This CDR3 has 15 residues. CDR3 coding DNA: TGTGCCAGCAGCTTAATAAACGGGGCCTACAATGAGCAGTTCTTC. It yields the protein CASSLINGAYNEQFF.

The chain carries TRBV9 and TRBJ1-1; a weak D match, TRBD1 (6 bases). Germline values: CDR1 SGDLS, CDR2 YYNGEE. The CDR3 length is 15 residues. Trimming stripped 2 bases from V and 1 base from J, with 12 bases between. The DNA for the CDR3 is TGTGCCAGCAGCGTTGCGGGACACCAGAACACTGAAGCTTTCTTT. Residues: CASSVAGHQNTEAFF.